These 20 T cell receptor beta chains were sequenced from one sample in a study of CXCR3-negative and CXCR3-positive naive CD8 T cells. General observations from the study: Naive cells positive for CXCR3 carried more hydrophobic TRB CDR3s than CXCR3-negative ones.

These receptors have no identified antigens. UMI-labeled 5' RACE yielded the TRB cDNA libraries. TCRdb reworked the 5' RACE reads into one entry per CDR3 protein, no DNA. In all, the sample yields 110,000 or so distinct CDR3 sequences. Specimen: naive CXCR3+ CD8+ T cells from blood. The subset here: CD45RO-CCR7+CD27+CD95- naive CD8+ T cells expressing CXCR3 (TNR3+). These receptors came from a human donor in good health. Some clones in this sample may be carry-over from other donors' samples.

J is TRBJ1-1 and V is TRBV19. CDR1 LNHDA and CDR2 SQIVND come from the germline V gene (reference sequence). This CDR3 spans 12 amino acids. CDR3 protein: CASSIGRPEAFF.

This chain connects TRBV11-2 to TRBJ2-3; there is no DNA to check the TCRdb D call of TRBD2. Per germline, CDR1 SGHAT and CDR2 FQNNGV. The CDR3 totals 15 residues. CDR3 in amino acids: CASSSGLAVTDTQYF.

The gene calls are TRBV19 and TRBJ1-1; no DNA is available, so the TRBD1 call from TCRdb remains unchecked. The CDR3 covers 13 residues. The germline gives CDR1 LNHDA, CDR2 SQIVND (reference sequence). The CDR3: CASRDRMNTEAFF.

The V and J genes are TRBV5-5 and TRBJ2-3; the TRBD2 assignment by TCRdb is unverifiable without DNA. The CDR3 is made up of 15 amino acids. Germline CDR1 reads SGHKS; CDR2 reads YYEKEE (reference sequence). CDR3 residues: CASSFSGGETDTQYF.

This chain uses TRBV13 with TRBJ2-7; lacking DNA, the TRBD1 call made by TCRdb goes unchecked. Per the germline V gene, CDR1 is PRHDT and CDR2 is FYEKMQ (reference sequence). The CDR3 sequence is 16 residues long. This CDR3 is CASSLGIQGIGNEQYF.

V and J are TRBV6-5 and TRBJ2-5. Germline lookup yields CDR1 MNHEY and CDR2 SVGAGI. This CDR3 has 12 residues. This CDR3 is CASSMNRESQYF.

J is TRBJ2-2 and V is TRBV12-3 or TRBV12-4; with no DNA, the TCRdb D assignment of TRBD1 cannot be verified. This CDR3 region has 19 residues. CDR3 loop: CASSSREWEKPANTGELFF.

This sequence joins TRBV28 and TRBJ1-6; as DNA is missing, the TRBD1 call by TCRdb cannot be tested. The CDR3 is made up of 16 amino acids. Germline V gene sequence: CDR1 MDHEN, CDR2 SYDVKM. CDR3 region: CASSLLGTGSNSPLHF. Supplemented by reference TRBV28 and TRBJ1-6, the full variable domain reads DVKVTQSSRYLVKRTGEKVFLECVQDMDHENMFWYRQDPGLGLRLIYFSYDVKMKEKGDIPEGYSVSREKKERFSLILESASTNQTSMYLCASSLLGTGSNSPLHFGNGTRLTVT.

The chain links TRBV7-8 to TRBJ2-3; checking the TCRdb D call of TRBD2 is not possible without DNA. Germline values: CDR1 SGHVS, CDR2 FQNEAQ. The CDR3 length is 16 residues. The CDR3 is CASSLYAGISTDTQYF. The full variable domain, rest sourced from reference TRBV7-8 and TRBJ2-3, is GAGVSQSPRYKVAKRGQDVALRCDPISGHVSLFWYQQALGQGPEFLTYFQNEAQLDKSGLPSDRFFAERPEGSVSTLKIQRTQQEDSAVYLCASSLYAGISTDTQYFGPGTRLTVL.

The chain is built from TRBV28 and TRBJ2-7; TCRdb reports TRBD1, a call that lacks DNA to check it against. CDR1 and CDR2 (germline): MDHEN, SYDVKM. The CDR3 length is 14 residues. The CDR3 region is CASSRDRPYYEQYF.

CDR3 amino acids: CASSLTRVLGGPIYDEQFF. The chain joins TRBV7-6 to TRBJ2-1; the D call from TCRdb, TRBD2, cannot be confirmed without DNA. This CDR3 comprises 19 residues. Per the germline V gene, CDR1 is SGHVS and CDR2 is FNYEAQ. The whole variable domain, filled in from reference TRBV7-6 and TRBJ2-1, reads GAGVSQSPRYKVTKRGQDVALRCDPISGHVSLYWYRQALGQGPEFLTYFNYEAQQDKSGLPNDRFSAERPEGSISTLTIQRTEQRDSAMYRCASSLTRVLGGPIYDEQFFGPGTRLTVL.

CDR3 sequence reads: CASSQDRARYNEQFF. V gene TRBV3-1 combines with J gene TRBJ2-1; the D gene TCRdb calls, TRBD2, cannot be checked with no DNA. Per the germline V gene, CDR1 is LGHDT and CDR2 is YNNKEL (reference sequence). The CDR3 spans 15 residues.

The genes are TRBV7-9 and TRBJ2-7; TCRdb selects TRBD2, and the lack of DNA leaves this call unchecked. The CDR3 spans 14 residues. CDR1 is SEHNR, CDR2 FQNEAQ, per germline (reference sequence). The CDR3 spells CASSLTSGIYEQYF.

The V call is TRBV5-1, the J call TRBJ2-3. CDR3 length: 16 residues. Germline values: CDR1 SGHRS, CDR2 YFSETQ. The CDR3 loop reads CASSLYWPENTDTQYF.

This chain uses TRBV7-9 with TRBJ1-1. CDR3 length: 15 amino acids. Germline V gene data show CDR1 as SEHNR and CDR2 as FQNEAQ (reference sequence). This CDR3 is CASSPKEVMNTEAFF.

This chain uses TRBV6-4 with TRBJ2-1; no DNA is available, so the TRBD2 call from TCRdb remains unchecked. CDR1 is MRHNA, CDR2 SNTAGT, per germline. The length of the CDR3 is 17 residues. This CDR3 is CASSDSGLAGKPIEQFF.

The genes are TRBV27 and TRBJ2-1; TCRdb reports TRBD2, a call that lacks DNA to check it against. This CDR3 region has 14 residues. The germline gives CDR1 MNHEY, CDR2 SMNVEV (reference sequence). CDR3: CASSIVRAYNEQFF.

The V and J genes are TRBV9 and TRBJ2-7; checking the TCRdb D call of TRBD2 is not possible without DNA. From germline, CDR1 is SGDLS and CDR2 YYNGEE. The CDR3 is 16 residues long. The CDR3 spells CASSSLGEGPMDEQYF.

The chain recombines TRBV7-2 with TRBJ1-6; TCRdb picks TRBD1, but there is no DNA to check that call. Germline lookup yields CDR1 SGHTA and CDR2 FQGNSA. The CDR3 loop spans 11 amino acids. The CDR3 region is CASSSEGPLHF.

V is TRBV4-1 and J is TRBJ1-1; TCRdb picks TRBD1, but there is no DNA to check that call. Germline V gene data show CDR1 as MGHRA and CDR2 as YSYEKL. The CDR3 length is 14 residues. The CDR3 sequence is CASSQEAGVTEAFF.